This section outlines one TCR beta chain sequence together with its context. The sequenced target, TCR beta, came from blood CD8+ and CD4+ T cells. Isolation of CD8+ and CD4+ T cells was performed negatively, whereas enrichment of TEMRA cells was done by FACS. RNA in amounts of roughly 0.5 to 1 ug was reverse transcribed with random hexamers. MiXCR was run by TCRdb on the immunoSEQ multiplex PCR reads, yielding one entry per CDR3 protein. The sample has about 400,000 distinct CDR3 sequences, about 85% seen once; the top ten hold about 0.1%. The sample is drawn from a study of CD8 T cells in Susac syndrome. Between the trimmed V and J ends, which lost 1 base and 1 base, there was a span of 17 bases. The CDR3 is 17 amino acids. CDR1 is LGHDT, CDR2 YNNKEL, per germline (reference sequence).

The J gene is TRBJ2-7, the V gene TRBV3-1, with a possible D match to TRBD2 (7 bases). What was sequenced was CD8+ T cells from PBMCs. The sequence was collected from a human donor with multiple sclerosis. Here the CDR3 reads CASSQVSSGDNSYEQYF. For the CDR3, the DNA is TGTGCCAGCAGCCAAGTGAGCAGCGGGGACAATTCCTACGAGCAGTACTTC.